The clone carrying this T cell receptor (beta chain) was detected ten times or more. TCRdb fed the 5' RACE reads into MiXCR, producing one record per CDR3 protein. The repertoire holds tens of thousands of distinct CDR3 sequences, with roughly 5% as singletons. The entry originates in a study of early T cells in non-severe SARS-CoV-2 infection. Sequencing was done on a sample of whole blood. The sequence derives from an adult who was a healthcare worker with PCR-confirmed SARS-CoV-2 infection or an uninfected control (not recorded which).

The CDR3 region is CSAKREALWSYEQYF. CDR3 nucleotides: TGCAGTGCAAAGCGGGAGGCCCTTTGGTCCTACGAGCAGTACTTC. The J gene is TRBJ2-7, the V gene TRBV20-1; 9 bases are shared with TRBD2. Germline V lookup: CDR1 DFQATT, CDR2 SNEGSKA (reference sequence). The CDR3 length is 15 residues. The trim removed 6 bases at V and 1 base at J, leaving 10 bases unmatched.